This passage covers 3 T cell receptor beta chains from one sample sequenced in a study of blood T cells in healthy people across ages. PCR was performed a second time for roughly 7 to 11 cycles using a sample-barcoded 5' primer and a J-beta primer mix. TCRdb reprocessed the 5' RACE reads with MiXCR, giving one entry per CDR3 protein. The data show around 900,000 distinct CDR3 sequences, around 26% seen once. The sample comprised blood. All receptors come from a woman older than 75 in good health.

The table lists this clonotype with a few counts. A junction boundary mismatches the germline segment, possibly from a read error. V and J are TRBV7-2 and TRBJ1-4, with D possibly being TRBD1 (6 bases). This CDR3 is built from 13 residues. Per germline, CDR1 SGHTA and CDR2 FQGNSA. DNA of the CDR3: TGTGCCAGCAGCCCGGACAGTGGGGAAAAACGGTTTTTT. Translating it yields CASSPDSGEKRFF.

The CDR3 sequence is CASDFGQGYNQPQHF. The CDR3 DNA reads as TGTGCCAGCGACTTTGGACAGGGTTACAATCAGCCCCAGCATTTT. The V call is TRBV6-2 or TRBV6-3, the J call TRBJ1-5, with 8 bases matching TRBD1. The CDR3 has 15 amino acids. V dropped 8 bases and J dropped 3; count of bases not matched to a gene: 9. CDR1 MNHEY and CDR2 SVGEGT come from the germline V gene.

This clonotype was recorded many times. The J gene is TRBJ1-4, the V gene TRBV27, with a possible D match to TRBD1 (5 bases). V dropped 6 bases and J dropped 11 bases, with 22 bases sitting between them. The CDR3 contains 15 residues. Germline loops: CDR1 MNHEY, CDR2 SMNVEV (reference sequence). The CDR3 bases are TGTGCCAGCAGGAGGGAAACAGGTTCGAATGGGAAACTGTTTTTT. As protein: CASRRETGSNGKLFF.